The 15 T cell receptor beta chains given below trace back to one sample, sequenced in a study of long-term antiretroviral therapy in people with HIV. immunoSEQ v3.0 was run at survey level. Profiled with immunoSEQ multiplex PCR; TCRdb holds only in-frame clones, not every one. This sample has some 25,000 clones, with approximately 86% found just once. The sequences come from unsorted PBMCs, collected 1.2 years after starting antiretroviral therapy. These receptors originate from a man aged 50 to 60 with HIV.

The chain is built from TRBV7-2 and TRBJ1-1; D gene uncertain. V lost 5 bases and J 8 bases, leaving 12 bases between the germline ends. Germline V CDR1 and CDR2: SGHTA, FQGNSA. The length of the CDR3 is 12 residues. In nucleotides, the CDR3 is TGTGCCAGCAGCCTGGGCGGGTTGGAAGCTTTCTTT. Amino acids: CASSLGGLEAFF.

The rearrangement links TRBV9 to TRBJ1-4; possibly TRBD1 for D (5 bases). V was shortened by 4 bases and J by 5 bases, with 12 bases between the two germline ends. Germline V lookup: CDR1 SGDLS, CDR2 YYNGEE. The CDR3 spans 14 residues. The CDR3 coding sequence is TGTGCCAGCAGCCCAGGACACGGAAATGAAAAACTGTTTTTT. Residues: CASSPGHGNEKLFF.

The rearrangement links TRBV6-5 to TRBJ2-5; 13 positions agree with TRBD2. Germline V CDR1 and CDR2: MNHEY, SVGAGI. The trim removed 6 bases at V and 5 bases at J, leaving 6 bases unmatched. The CDR3 extends over 15 amino acids. DNA of the CDR3: TGTGCCAGCAGCAAACTAGCGGGGGGGCCCGAGACCCAGTACTTC. Translated, it gives CASSKLAGGPETQYF.

This chain joins TRBV28 and TRBJ2-2; D may be TRBD1 (6 bases). CDR3 length: 12 amino acids. The V and J ends lost 5 bases and 5 bases respectively, with 6 bases between them. Germline V CDR1 and CDR2: MDHEN, SYDVKM. This CDR3 is CASSQGTGELFF. The CDR3 coding sequence is TGTGCCAGCAGTCAGGGGACCGGGGAGCTGTTTTTT.

This rearrangement joins TRBV6-5 to TRBJ2-1; D is ambiguous. CDR3 size: 12 residues. The V and J ends lost 4 bases and 7 bases respectively, with 8 bases between them. Germline V gene sequence: CDR1 MNHEY, CDR2 SVGAGI. The CDR3: CASSLGYNEQFF. In DNA, the CDR3 is TGTGCCAGCAGTTTAGGGTATAATGAGCAGTTCTTC.

This CDR3 reads CASSLAGIDEQFF. The DNA for the CDR3 is TGTGCCAGCAGCTTGGCCGGGATCGATGAGCAGTTCTTC. The chain has TRBV5-6 and TRBJ2-1; TRBD2 might be the D (5 bases). In germline, CDR1 is SGHDT, CDR2 YYEEEE. CDR3 length equals 13 residues. V dropped 0 bases and J dropped 8 bases, with 9 bases sitting between them.

The chain has TRBV2 and TRBJ1-3; D ambiguous. V gave up 0 bases and J gave up 4 bases, with 1 base separating them. The germline gives CDR1 SNHLY, CDR2 FYNNEI. The CDR3 spans 12 residues. The CDR3 bases are TGTGCCAGCAGTGAAGCAGGAAACACCATATATTTT. It translates to CASSEAGNTIYF.

CDR3 in amino acids: CAISDNRAYEQYF. CDR3 DNA sequence: TGTGCCATCAGTGACAACAGGGCCTACGAGCAGTACTTC. The chain recombines TRBV10-3 with TRBJ2-7; D may be TRBD1 (6 bases). CDR1 and CDR2 (germline): ENHRY, SYGVKD. The CDR3 totals 13 residues. The ends were cut back, 3 bases at V and 2 bases at J, with 8 bases in the middle.

This clone has a single count. The chain uses TRBV19 and TRBJ1-5, with TRBD1 as a possible D gene (5 bases). Germline assignment: CDR1 LNHDA and CDR2 SQIVND (reference sequence). Trimming took 11 bases from V and 2 from J, leaving 13 bases between them. This CDR3 has 13 amino acids. The CDR3 nucleotides read TGTGCCGCGTCGGACAATGGCAATCAGCCCCAGCATTTT. Its protein is CAASDNGNQPQHF.

The V and J genes are TRBV4-1 and TRBJ2-7, with 8 bases matching TRBD1. The length of the CDR3 is 14 residues. The germline gives CDR1 MGHRA, CDR2 YSYEKL. Losses at the gene ends were 1 base for V and 6 bases for J; bases not matched to a gene: 5. CDR3: CASSQAGGKGEQYF. As DNA, the CDR3 is TGCGCCAGCAGCCAAGCAGGGGGCAAGGGCGAGCAGTACTTC.

V is TRBV5-6 and J is TRBJ2-7; 7 bases fit TRBD1. From germline, CDR1 is SGHDT and CDR2 YYEEEE. Trimming at V came to 7 bases and at J to 0 bases, leaving 7 bases not matched to a gene. This CDR3 has 14 amino acids. The CDR3 DNA sequence: TGTGCCAGCGGAGAGACAGGGAGCTCCTACGAGCAGTACTTC. Residues: CASGETGSSYEQYF.

The V and J genes are TRBV18 and TRBJ2-1, with D unresolved. Germline V gene sequence: CDR1 KGHSH, CDR2 LQKENI. The length of the CDR3 is 15 residues. The V end was cut by 0 bases, the J end by 5 bases, with 11 bases between. The CDR3 reads CASSPPSLGNNEQFF. The CDR3 bases are TGTGCCAGCTCACCACCCTCTCTGGGAAACAATGAGCAGTTCTTC.

The table lists this clone with a count of one. The chain uses TRBV9 and TRBJ1-1; D is ambiguous. V lost 0 bases and J 8 bases, leaving 11 bases between the germline ends. The CDR3 loop spans 13 amino acids. The germline gives CDR1 SGDLS, CDR2 YYNGEE. CDR3 in amino acids: CASSVAGEPEAFF. The CDR3 DNA reads TGTGCCAGCAGCGTAGCAGGAGAACCCGAAGCTTTCTTT.

The table lists this clone with a count of one. V usage is TRBV30 and J usage is TRBJ1-4, with unresolved D. V lost 0 bases and J lost 8, with 16 bases in between. The CDR3 contains 15 residues. CDR1 is GTSNPN and CDR2 is SVGIG in the germline V gene (reference sequence). CDR3 region: CAWSVPSISREKLFF. CDR3 in DNA: TGTGCCTGGAGTGTACCCTCCATCTCCCGCGAAAAACTGTTTTTT.

The rearrangement links TRBV6-6 to TRBJ1-1; perhaps TRBD1 as D (6 bases). The CDR3 contains 13 residues. CDR1 is MNHNY and CDR2 is SVGAGI in the germline V gene (reference sequence). With 7 bases removed from V and 2 bases from J, the gap between germline ends came to 11 bases. CDR3 loop: CASTPGDNTEAFF. In DNA form, the CDR3 reads TGTGCCAGCACCCCAGGGGATAACACTGAAGCTTTCTTT.